Listed below are T cell receptor beta chains from one sample, sequenced in a study of T cell responses to AZD1222 COVID-19 vaccine. Using immunoSEQ multiplex PCR, the repertoire was profiled, and TCRdb retains in-frame clones only, with some absent. The sample has roughly 120,000 clones; over 75% are singletons. Source: peripheral blood, taken on day 0 of AZD1222 vaccination. The source is an adult in good health. Each CDR3 is given with its conserved first and last residue. D genes are given only for firm matches. Clone size appears in some rows only: once, few, many, or a class for an expanded clone.

v_call: TRBV25-1
j_call: TRBJ1-1
d_call: -
clone_size: -
cdr3_nt: TGTGCCAGCAGGGTCGGTGGCACTGAAGCTTTCTTT
cdr3_aa: CASRVGGTEAFF

v_call: TRBV28
j_call: TRBJ1-5
d_call: -
clone_size: -
cdr3_nt: TGTGCCAGCAGCCTAAGGGCTGGGGTTAGCAATCAGCCCCAGCATTTT
cdr3_aa: CASSLRAGVSNQPQHF

v_call: TRBV30
j_call: TRBJ2-7
d_call: -
clone_size: -
cdr3_nt: TGTGCCGGGACGGCGCGCCTGACAGGTTTCTCCTACGAGCAGTACTTC
cdr3_aa: CAGTARLTGFSYEQYF

v_call: TRBV18
j_call: TRBJ1-3
d_call: -
clone_size: -
cdr3_nt: TGTGCCAGCTCACCACGTGAGGGGGACACCATATATTTT
cdr3_aa: CASSPREGDTIYF

v_call: TRBV18
j_call: TRBJ1-6
d_call: -
clone_size: -
cdr3_nt: TGTGCCAGCTCACCAGGGAGGACAGACAATTCACCCCTCCACTTT
cdr3_aa: CASSPGRTDNSPLHF

v_call: TRBV29-1
j_call: TRBJ1-1
d_call: -
clone_size: -
cdr3_nt: TGCAGCGTTGGGGGGAAAGACAGAAGCATGAACACTGAAGCTTTCTTT
cdr3_aa: CSVGGKDRSMNTEAFF

v_call: TRBV29-1
j_call: TRBJ2-3
d_call: TRBD2
clone_size: -
cdr3_nt: TGCAGCGTTGAAAAACCGAGCGGGAACACAGATACGCAGTATTTT
cdr3_aa: CSVEKPSGNTDTQYF

v_call: TRBV7-3
j_call: TRBJ1-3
d_call: -
clone_size: -
cdr3_nt: TGTGCCAGCTCCACCCTCGGGGGGCCTGGAAACACCATATATTTT
cdr3_aa: CASSTLGGPGNTIYF

v_call: TRBV5-8
j_call: TRBJ2-7
d_call: -
clone_size: -
cdr3_nt: TGTGCCAGCAGCTCACTATCAGGGGCCCGGGGCGAGCAGTACTTC
cdr3_aa: CASSSLSGARGEQYF

v_call: TRBV4-1
j_call: TRBJ1-5
d_call: -
clone_size: -
cdr3_nt: TGCGCCAGCAGCCAAGAAGAGAATCAGCCCCAGCATTTT
cdr3_aa: CASSQEENQPQHF

v_call: TRBV6-6
j_call: TRBJ2-7
d_call: -
clone_size: -
cdr3_nt: TGTGCCAGCAGTTACGGGCGGGGTACCGACGAGCAGTACTTC
cdr3_aa: CASSYGRGTDEQYF

v_call: TRBV27
j_call: TRBJ1-5
d_call: -
clone_size: once
cdr3_nt: TGTGCCAGCAGTTTGCACCTTAGCAATCAGCCCCAGCATTTT
cdr3_aa: CASSLHLSNQPQHF

v_call: TRBV11-3
j_call: TRBJ2-2
d_call: -
clone_size: -
cdr3_nt: TGTGCCAGCAGCCCAGGGGGGACCGTGAACACCGGGGAGCTGTTTTTT
cdr3_aa: CASSPGGTVNTGELFF

v_call: TRBV28
j_call: TRBJ2-7
d_call: -
clone_size: -
cdr3_nt: TGTGCCAGCAGAGCCCTCTCCTACGAGCAGTACTTC
cdr3_aa: CASRALSYEQYF

v_call: TRBV5-5
j_call: TRBJ2-2
d_call: -
clone_size: -
cdr3_nt: TGTGCCAGCAGCGACCCTAATGAGGACCGGGAGCTGTTTTTT
cdr3_aa: CASSDPNEDRELFF

v_call: TRBV4-1
j_call: TRBJ1-5
d_call: -
clone_size: -
cdr3_nt: TGCGCCAGCAGCCAGCCGGGAGAGGGTCAGCCCCAGCATTTT
cdr3_aa: CASSQPGEGQPQHF

v_call: TRBV4-2
j_call: TRBJ2-2
d_call: TRBD2
clone_size: -
cdr3_nt: TGTGCCAGCAGCCCCGGGACTAGCGACACCGGGGAGCTGTTTTTT
cdr3_aa: CASSPGTSDTGELFF

v_call: TRBV6-5
j_call: TRBJ1-5
d_call: -
clone_size: -
cdr3_nt: TGTGCCAGCAGTTACGCCCCAAATAGCAATCAGCCCCAGCATTTT
cdr3_aa: CASSYAPNSNQPQHF

v_call: TRBV7-3
j_call: TRBJ2-7
d_call: TRBD1
clone_size: -
cdr3_nt: TGTGCCAGCAGCCCCTATGGGACAGGGTGGTCCGAGCAGTACTTC
cdr3_aa: CASSPYGTGWSEQYF

v_call: TRBV7-8
j_call: TRBJ1-2
d_call: -
clone_size: -
cdr3_nt: TGTGCCAGCAGCACCGGGACCTTTGGAGCGGGGTATGGCTACACCTTC
cdr3_aa: CASSTGTFGAGYGYTF

v_call: TRBV28
j_call: TRBJ2-5
d_call: -
clone_size: -
cdr3_nt: TGTGCCAGCAGACCTTCGGAGGGATTGGGGGAGACCCAGTACTTC
cdr3_aa: CASRPSEGLGETQYF

v_call: TRBV9
j_call: TRBJ2-3
d_call: -
clone_size: -
cdr3_nt: TGTGCCAGCAGCGTAGGTACGCGGGGAGATACGCAGTATTTT
cdr3_aa: CASSVGTRGDTQYF

v_call: TRBV7-9
j_call: TRBJ1-2
d_call: TRBD1
clone_size: -
cdr3_nt: TGTGCCAGCAGCTTCGGTGGGGGACAGAACTATGGCTACACCTTC
cdr3_aa: CASSFGGGQNYGYTF